Included here is one TCR beta chain sequence, with context. Its antigen is currently unknown. Profiling relied on immunoSEQ multiplex PCR, and the TCRdb table lists in-frame clones only, not all of them. The table records more than 150,000 clones, 94% of them present only once. Germline loops: CDR1 MNHEY, CDR2 SMNVEV (reference sequence). The CDR3 is made up of 13 amino acids. Trimming took off 5 bases at V and 8 bases at J, with 15 bases between the two ends. These data originate in a study of T cell responses to AZD1222 COVID-19 vaccine. Regarding the study as a whole: Sampling that yielded the repertoires occurred only after the peak T cell response. Donors were largely white British and mainly female; clonal diversity was possibly underestimated. Recipients of two AZD1222 doses showed rising Spike-specific TCR breadth and depth. CD4 TCRs associated with vaccination spanned spike, dominating at 160-218 and 743-854.

Specimen: peripheral blood, collected on day 0 of AZD1222 vaccination. The TCR originated in an adult in good health. This chain connects TRBV27 to TRBJ1-2; D gene unclear. CDR3 sequence reads: CASSPRAGRGYTF. The CDR3 DNA follows: TGTGCCAGCAGTCCCCGGGCCGGTCGGGGCTACACCTTC.